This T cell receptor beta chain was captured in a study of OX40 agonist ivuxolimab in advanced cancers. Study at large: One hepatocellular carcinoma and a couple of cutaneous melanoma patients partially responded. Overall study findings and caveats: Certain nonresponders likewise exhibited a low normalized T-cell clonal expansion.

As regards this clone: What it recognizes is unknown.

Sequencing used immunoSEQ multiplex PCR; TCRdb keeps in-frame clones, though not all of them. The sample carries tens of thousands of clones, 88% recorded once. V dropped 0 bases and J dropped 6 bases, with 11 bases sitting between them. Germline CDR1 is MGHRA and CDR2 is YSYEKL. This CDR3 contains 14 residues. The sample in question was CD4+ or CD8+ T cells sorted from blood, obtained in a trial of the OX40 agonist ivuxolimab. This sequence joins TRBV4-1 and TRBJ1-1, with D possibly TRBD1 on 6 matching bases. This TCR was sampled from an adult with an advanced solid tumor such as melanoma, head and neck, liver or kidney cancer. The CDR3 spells CASSQDAQGAEAFF. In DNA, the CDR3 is TGCGCCAGCAGCCAAGATGCACAGGGCGCTGAAGCTTTCTTT.